Following are 11 T cell receptor beta chains from one sample sequenced in a study of blood T cell repertoires in COVID-19. Some clones are missing from TCRdb's copy, which holds only in-frame ones; the method was immunoSEQ multiplex PCR. This sample carries 200,000 to 250,000 clones, about 80% of them seen once, and the ten largest clones take roughly 4.6%. The specimen was peripheral blood. The origin of the receptors is a woman of 80 years or more with active or convalescent COVID-19.

This clone was seen a few times. V usage is TRBV30 and J usage is TRBJ1-3; no definite D call. Looked up from germline, CDR1 is GTSNPN and CDR2 is SVGIG (reference sequence). Trimming removed 3 bases from V and 8 bases from J, with 8 bases in between. This CDR3 has 11 residues. CDR3 DNA sequence: TGTGCCTGGAGCGCGATGGACACCATATATTTT. It translates to CAWSAMDTIYF.

This clone has only a few counts. V is TRBV27 and J is TRBJ2-7, with D possibly being TRBD2 (6 bases). Germline CDR1 is MNHEY and CDR2 is SMNVEV (reference sequence). CDR3 length equals 15 residues. The germline V and J ends were trimmed by 5 bases and 0 bases, with 14 bases remaining between them. CDR3 loop: CASSMTVGGSYEQYF. In nucleotides, the CDR3 is TGTGCCAGCAGTATGACAGTCGGGGGCTCCTACGAGCAGTACTTC.

The chain employs TRBV29-1 and TRBJ1-1, with D unclear. V lost 3 bases to trimming and J lost 5 bases, with 13 bases between them. CDR1 and CDR2 from the germline V gene are SQVTM and ANQGSEA. The CDR3 spans 13 residues. The CDR3 reads CSVDRGRGTEAFF. The CDR3 nucleotides read TGCAGCGTTGATCGTGGGAGAGGGACTGAAGCTTTCTTT.

This chain links TRBV19 with TRBJ2-3, with a weak D call TRBD2 (6 bases). Germline CDR1 reads LNHDA; CDR2 reads SQIVND (reference sequence). This CDR3 is 15 amino acids long. V dropped 3 bases and J dropped 1 base, with 11 bases sitting between them. This chain's CDR3 is CASSISGDRTDTQYF. The CDR3 region has the DNA TGTGCCAGTAGTATTAGCGGCGATCGCACAGATACGCAGTATTTT.

The V and J genes are TRBV30 and TRBJ1-1; D is unclear. Germline CDR1 is GTSNPN and CDR2 is SVGIG (reference sequence). V gave up 0 bases and J gave up 2 bases, with 10 bases separating them. The CDR3 has 14 residues. In nucleotides, the CDR3 is TGTGCCTGGAGTGTATTGAACAGTAACACTGAAGCTTTCTTT. This encodes CAWSVLNSNTEAFF.

In its sample, this clone was seen once. The chain has TRBV10-3 and TRBJ1-4, with D unclear. Germline V gives CDR1 ENHRY, CDR2 SYGVKD. The CDR3 runs 15 residues. V shed 0 bases and J shed 6 bases, with 11 bases lying between them. CDR3 nucleotides: TGTGCCATCAGTGAGTCGCATGCTCGGGATGAAAAACTGTTTTTT. The encoded protein is CAISESHARDEKLFF.

The chain has TRBV27 and TRBJ2-5; 13 nucleotides agree with TRBD2. Germline assignment: CDR1 MNHEY and CDR2 SMNVEV (reference sequence). Trimming at V came to 6 bases and at J to 5 bases, leaving 15 bases not matched to a gene. The CDR3 covers 18 residues. CDR3 coding DNA: TGTGCCAGCAGCTTTACTAGCGGGAGGGCCTATCAGGGGGAGACCCAGTACTTC. This codes for CASSFTSGRAYQGETQYF.

This chain joins TRBV27 and TRBJ1-1; tentatively, D is TRBD1 (5 bases). The CDR3 consists of 14 residues. The germline V gene encodes CDR1 MNHEY and CDR2 SMNVEV (reference sequence). The V and J ends lost 2 bases and 1 base respectively, with 8 bases between them. In DNA form, the CDR3 reads TGTGCCAGCAGTTTAGTCAGGGCGAACACTGAAGCTTTCTTT. This translates into CASSLVRANTEAFF.

The chain uses TRBV18 and TRBJ2-6; D unresolved. The CDR3 has 15 residues. Germline V gives CDR1 KGHSH, CDR2 LQKENI. Trimming shortened V by 6 bases and J by 0 bases, and 9 bases separated the two germline ends. The DNA for the CDR3 is TGTGCCAGCTCCTTCACAGTCTCTGGGGCCAACGTCCTGACTTTC. Its translation: CASSFTVSGANVLTF.

This chain links TRBV28 with TRBJ1-6; 8 positions agree with TRBD1. The V gene's germline CDR1 is MDHEN and CDR2 SYDVKM. CDR3 length: 14 amino acids. V shed 5 bases and J 7 bases; nucleotides not matched to a gene: 4. This CDR3 reads CASSLRGLNSPLHF. As DNA, the CDR3 is TGTGCCAGCAGTCTCAGGGGGCTGAATTCACCCCTCCACTTT. The variable domain in full, completed from reference TRBV28 and TRBJ1-6, reads DVKVTQSSRYLVKRTGEKVFLECVQDMDHENMFWYRQDPGLGLRLIYFSYDVKMKEKGDIPEGYSVSREKKERFSLILESASTNQTSMYLCASSLRGLNSPLHFGNGTRLTVT.

This clone has more than one count but fewer than ten. The gene calls are TRBV5-1 and TRBJ1-4; D is possibly TRBD1 (6 bases). Trimming took 2 bases from V and 6 from J, leaving 17 bases between them. The CDR3 consists of 16 residues. CDR1 and CDR2 from the germline V gene are SGHRS and YFSETQ. The CDR3 region has the DNA TGCGCCAGCAGCTTTGGACCCGGGGGGGCTGATGAAAAACTGTTTTTT. Encoded protein: CASSFGPGGADEKLFF.